This TCR beta chain was obtained from a study of T cells in Graves' hyperthyroidism and ophthalmopathy. TCR beta CDR3 region amplification was performed from RNA transcripts. When the TCR CDR3 underwent first-round RT-PCR, the HTBI primer set was used. TCRdb called the multiplex PCR reads again in MiXCR, with one record for every CDR3 protein. There are 650,000 to 800,000 distinct CDR3 sequences in the sample; nearly 45% occur only once, and less than 8.5% lies in the top ten. With regard to this clonotype: Its cognate antigen is unknown.

Germline CDR1 reads MGHDK; CDR2 reads SYGVNS. The CDR3 covers 12 residues. General observations from the study: Most clonotypes expanded in thyroid above 0.001 were likewise present in blood.

This sequence joins TRBV25-1 and TRBJ1-1, with TRBD1 as a possible D gene (5 bases). Sequencing was carried out using peripheral blood or thyroid tissue (not recorded which). The source is an adult man with Graves' disease, either hyperthyroidism or ophthalmopathy (not recorded which). CDR3 in DNA: TGTGCTATGCAGGGCACGAACACTGAAGCTTTCTTT. The encoded protein is CAMQGTNTEAFF.